The 29 T cell receptor beta chains given below trace back to one sample, sequenced in a study of T cells in Graves' hyperthyroidism and ophthalmopathy. Using RNA transcripts as the source, TCR beta CDR3 regions were amplified. Carried out on the TCR CDR3, a first-round RT-PCR used the HTBI primer set. One entry per CDR3 protein, called by TCRdb with MiXCR from the multiplex PCR reads. The data contain roughly 420,000 distinct CDR3 sequences, roughly an eighth of them singletons. The source material was blood. These receptors were collected from a woman aged 18-29 years with Graves' hyperthyroidism.

This clonotype was picked up many times. This chain joins TRBV7-8 and TRBJ1-1; no clear D gene. The CDR3 has 15 residues. V was shortened by 2 bases and J by 2 bases, with 12 bases between the two germline ends. CDR1 and CDR2 (germline): SGHVS, FQNEAQ. The CDR3, as DNA: TGTGCCAGCAGCTTATCCTCGACGGGAAACACTGAAGCTTTCTTT. Translating it yields CASSLSSTGNTEAFF.

The genes are TRBV7-2 and TRBJ2-3, with 9 bases identical to TRBD2. The CDR3 length is 15 residues. Per the germline V gene, CDR1 is SGHTA and CDR2 is FQGNSA. V shed 6 bases and J 3 bases; nucleotides not matched to a gene: 7. CDR3 DNA: TGTGCCAGCAGGGGGAGCGGGAGGAGGACAGATACGCAGTATTTT. Residues: CASRGSGRRTDTQYF. Supplemented by reference TRBV7-2 and TRBJ2-3, the full variable domain reads GAGVSQSPSNKVTEKGKDVELRCDPISGHTALYWYRQSLGQGLEFLIYFQGNSAPDKSGLPSDRFSAERTGGSVSTLTIQRTQQEDSAVYLCASRGSGRRTDTQYFGPGTRLTVL.

This clonotype was found many times. This rearrangement joins TRBV29-1 to TRBJ1-1; D gene unclear. The CDR3 sequence is 13 residues long. CDR1 and CDR2 from the germline V gene are SQVTM and ANQGSEA. Between the trimmed V and J ends, which lost 4 bases and 4 bases, there was a span of 13 bases. CDR3 in DNA: TGCAGCGTTGTGAACGGCCTCGGCACTGAAGCTTTCTTT. It specifies CSVVNGLGTEAFF.

This clonotype has ten or more counts. The chain joins TRBV12-3 or TRBV12-4 to TRBJ1-1; D may be TRBD1 (5 bases). The CDR3 is made up of 13 amino acids. V was clipped by 5 bases and J by 6 bases, with 13 bases between them. The CDR3 DNA sequence: TGTGCCAGCAGTGTGGGACCGGACGCTGAAGCTTTCTTT. Amino acid sequence: CASSVGPDAEAFF.

At least ten counts were recorded for this clonotype. The rearrangement uses TRBV5-1 and TRBJ2-1; D may be TRBD2 (5 bases). CDR3 length: 13 amino acids. V was pared by 4 bases and J by 5 bases, with 10 bases between. Germline-derived CDR1 and CDR2 are SGHRS and YFSETQ. CDR3 DNA sequence: TGCGCCAGCAGCCTCGGGATCGACAATGAGCAGTTCTTC. Residues: CASSLGIDNEQFF.

In this sample, this clonotype turned up many times. The rearrangement uses TRBV7-2 and TRBJ2-3, with D possibly TRBD2 on 5 matching bases. CDR1 and CDR2 from the germline V gene are SGHTA and FQGNSA. CDR3 size: 14 residues. Trimming removed 4 bases at V and 1 base at J, with 9 bases between. CDR3: CASSSTRGTDTQYF. For the CDR3, the DNA is TGTGCCAGCAGCTCAACTAGAGGCACAGATACGCAGTATTTT.

This clonotype was recorded many times. The chain uses TRBV7-2 and TRBJ1-1; D ambiguous. Germline CDR1 reads SGHTA; CDR2 reads FQGNSA. V lost 5 bases and J lost 8, with 15 bases in between. The CDR3 covers 13 residues. This chain's CDR3 is CASSPRPLREAFF. The CDR3 DNA reads as TGTGCCAGCAGCCCACGGCCCCTACGCGAAGCTTTCTTT. Using reference TRBV7-2 and TRBJ1-1 for the parts outside the CDR3, the full variable domain is GAGVSQSPSNKVTEKGKDVELRCDPISGHTALYWYRQSLGQGLEFLIYFQGNSAPDKSGLPSDRFSAERTGGSVSTLTIQRTQQEDSAVYLCASSPRPLREAFFGQGTRLTVV.

This clonotype was picked up a small number of times. The chain combines TRBV7-2 with TRBJ1-5; TRBD1 might be the D (6 bases). Germline lookup yields CDR1 SGHTA and CDR2 FQGNSA. This CDR3 spans 15 amino acids. The V end lost 5 bases, the J end lost 6 bases, and 17 bases lay between the germline ends. The CDR3 here is CASSPPGARSQPQHF. CDR3 DNA sequence: TGTGCCAGCAGCCCACCGGGGGCTCGGAGTCAGCCCCAGCATTTT.

This clonotype was found many times. The chain uses TRBV6-2 or TRBV6-3 and TRBJ2-3; weak D call: TRBD2 (6 bases). CDR1 is MNHEY and CDR2 is SVGEGT in the germline V gene. CDR3 size: 16 residues. The V gene lost 2 bases and the J gene lost 0 bases, with 12 bases spanning the gap. The CDR3 nucleotides are TGTGCCAGCAGTTACCGTCGGGGGACTAGCACAGATACGCAGTATTTT. It yields the protein CASSYRRGTSTDTQYF.

This clonotype was counted many times. The chain has TRBV5-1 and TRBJ2-3; D unresolved. V shed 0 bases and J shed 4 bases, with 6 bases lying between them. The CDR3 extends over 13 amino acids. Germline V CDR1 and CDR2: SGHRS, YFSETQ. The CDR3 is CASSLDLSDTQYF. As DNA, the CDR3 is TGCGCCAGCAGCTTGGACTTGTCAGATACGCAGTATTTT.

A word on this clonotype: Sequence at one end of the junction differs from germline and may be a read error. The V and J genes are TRBV5-1 and TRBJ2-5; 9 nucleotides align to TRBD1. Looked up from germline, CDR1 is SGHRS and CDR2 is YFSETQ. This CDR3 contains 15 residues. The CDR3 DNA is TGTGCCAGCAGCTTATACAGGGGGCATCAAGAGACCCAGTACTTC. It yields the protein CASSLYRGHQETQYF.

V gene TRBV28 combines with J gene TRBJ2-1; 14 bases align to TRBD2. The CDR3 totals 18 residues. CDR1 and CDR2 (germline): MDHEN, SYDVKM. V trimming: 4 bases; J trimming: 6 bases; junction bases outside the gene matches: 11. CDR3 DNA sequence: TGTGCCAGCAGTTCCTGGGGACTAGCGGGAGAAGAAGTCAATGAGCAGTTCTTC. This gives the protein CASSSWGLAGEEVNEQFF.

At least ten counts were recorded for this clonotype. CDR3 sequence: CASSFGPSSGNTIYF. The CDR3 nucleotides read TGTGCCAGCAGCTTCGGGCCGAGCTCTGGAAACACCATATATTTT. The chain couples TRBV11-2 to TRBJ1-3; D is undetermined. V was shortened by 3 bases and J by 0 bases, with 9 bases between the two germline ends. This CDR3 has 15 residues. From germline, CDR1 is SGHAT and CDR2 FQNNGV. The full variable domain, its missing parts supplied by reference TRBV11-2 and TRBJ1-3, is EAGVAQSPRYKIIEKRQSVAFWCNPISGHATLYWYQQILGQGPKLLIQFQNNGVVDDSQLPKDRFSAERLKGVDSTLKIQPAKLEDSAVYLCASSFGPSSGNTIYFGEGSWLTVV.

This clonotype has just a few counts. The genes are TRBV7-9 and TRBJ1-6; D is uncertain. V was shortened by 0 bases and J by 8 bases, with 8 bases between the two germline ends. Per germline, CDR1 SEHNR and CDR2 FQNEAQ (reference sequence). This CDR3 comprises 14 residues. The CDR3 here is CASSLAAAYSPLHF. The CDR3 DNA follows: TGTGCCAGCAGCTTAGCGGCAGCTTATTCACCCCTCCACTTT.

This clonotype was recorded at least ten times. V gene TRBV6-2 or TRBV6-3 combines with J gene TRBJ2-5, with 11 positions matching TRBD1. J was trimmed by 5 bases and V by 5 bases; bases with no gene match: 10. CDR1 and CDR2 from the germline V gene are MNHEY and SVGEGT. The CDR3 has 16 residues. The CDR3 nucleotides read TGTGCCAGCAGTGACAAAAGGACAGGGGGCCAGGAGACCCAGTACTTC. The encoded protein is CASSDKRTGGQETQYF.

As regards this clonotype: Given a much more abundant clone one base away, this may be a read error. It is likely a read error, because the conserved phenylalanine at the end of the CDR3 is missing. The chain has TRBV12-3 or TRBV12-4 and TRBJ1-2; possible D gene TRBD1, 5 bases. The V gene lost 6 bases and the J gene lost 3 bases, with 14 bases spanning the gap. The CDR3 extends over 14 amino acids. The CDR3 here is CASRRDQGDYGYTL. Here the CDR3 DNA reads TGTGCCAGCAGACGCGATCAAGGGGACTATGGCTACACCCTC.

This clonotype was counted ten times or more. CDR3 coding DNA: TGTGCCAGCAGTTTGGGACAGGGGATCCGTGAAGAGCAGTTCTTC. Translated, it gives CASSLGQGIREEQFF. The V and J genes are TRBV12-3 or TRBV12-4 and TRBJ2-1; TRBD1 matches at 10 bases. This CDR3 has 15 amino acids. Germline trimming cut 3 bases from V and 10 bases from J; bases unmatched to any gene: 9.

In its sample, this clonotype was seen a few times. This chain links TRBV20-1 with TRBJ1-2; 10 bases are shared with TRBD1. The J segment lost 4 bases and the V segment lost 2 bases, leaving 10 bases of the junction unmatched. The CDR3 loop spans 16 amino acids. Germline V gene data show CDR1 as DFQATT and CDR2 as SNEGSKA (reference sequence). The DNA of the CDR3 is TGCAGTGCTAGACCTCTGACAGGGGGCGCTTTCTATGGCTACACCTTC. Its protein product is CSARPLTGGAFYGYTF.

This sequence joins TRBV19 and TRBJ2-7; D remains unclear. The V end lost 5 bases, the J end lost 3 bases, and 11 bases lay between the germline ends. Germline V CDR1 and CDR2: LNHDA, SQIVND (reference sequence). The CDR3 spans 13 residues. CDR3 sequence: CASSRAENYEQYF. Written as DNA, the CDR3 is TGTGCCAGTAGTCGGGCGGAAAACTACGAGCAGTACTTC.

The table lists this clonotype with a few counts. This chain joins TRBV28 and TRBJ1-1; D ambiguous. CDR3 size: 14 residues. Germline assignment: CDR1 MDHEN and CDR2 SYDVKM. The V end lost 7 bases, the J end lost 2 bases, and 14 bases lay between the germline ends. The CDR3 is CASKWLATNTEAFF. For the CDR3, the DNA is TGTGCCAGCAAATGGCTGGCTACAAACACTGAAGCTTTCTTT.

This clonotype was observed at least ten times. The chain has TRBV30 and TRBJ2-3, with D possibly being TRBD1 or TRBD2 (5 bases each). The CDR3 runs 13 residues. The germline V and J ends were trimmed by 1 base and 1 base, with 6 bases remaining between them. The germline CDR1 and CDR2 sequences are GTSNPN and SVGIG (reference sequence). The CDR3 spells CAWSGGGTDTQYF. The CDR3, as DNA: TGTGCCTGGAGTGGAGGGGGCACAGATACGCAGTATTTT.

The gene calls are TRBV27 and TRBJ2-1, with no clear D. The V end was cut by 3 bases, the J end by 4 bases, with 10 bases between. Germline-derived CDR1 and CDR2 are MNHEY and SMNVEV (reference sequence). The CDR3 runs to 14 residues. In DNA, the CDR3 is TGTGCCAGCAGTTTTAGGCCTTCTTACAATGAGCAGTTCTTC. This gives the protein CASSFRPSYNEQFF.

This clonotype was seen a handful of times. This chain links TRBV19 with TRBJ1-5; possibly TRBD1 for D (6 bases). Germline assignment: CDR1 LNHDA and CDR2 SQIVND (reference sequence). This CDR3 region has 15 residues. The V end lost 1 base, the J end lost 7 bases, and 14 bases lay between the germline ends. For the CDR3, the DNA is TGTGCCAGTAGTATAGCAGGAGGGGGTGGACAGCCCCAGCATTTT. It encodes CASSIAGGGGQPQHF.

This clonotype was counted at least ten times. The gene calls are TRBV4-1 and TRBJ2-7, with 8 bases identical to TRBD1. Germline-derived CDR1 and CDR2 are MGHRA and YSYEKL. Losses at the gene ends were 4 bases for V and 2 bases for J; bases not matched to a gene: 7. The CDR3 sequence is 15 residues long. The CDR3 coding sequence is TGCGCCAGCAGCCGATGGACAGGGCGGGCCTACGAGCAGTACTTC. This sequence encodes CASSRWTGRAYEQYF.

The rearrangement links TRBV12-3 or TRBV12-4 to TRBJ1-6; a weak D match, TRBD1 (6 bases). Trimming pared 7 bases from V and 10 bases from J, leaving 17 bases between. The CDR3 has 14 residues. CDR3 sequence reads: CASIPGRGGSPLHF. CDR3 bases: TGTGCCAGCATCCCGGGGAGGGGGGGCTCACCCCTCCACTTT.

This clonotype was detected many times. This rearrangement joins TRBV3-1 to TRBJ2-1; TRBD2 aligns across 13 bases. Germline V gene sequence: CDR1 LGHDT, CDR2 YNNKEL (reference sequence). The CDR3 is 16 residues long. J lost 5 bases, V lost 1 base, and 2 bases had no gene match. CDR3 amino acids: CASSQAGLAGNNEQFF. The DNA of the CDR3 is TGTGCCAGCAGCCAAGCGGGACTAGCGGGGAACAATGAGCAGTTCTTC.

The chain uses TRBV2 and TRBJ2-1; TRBD1 matches at 7 bases. V lost 9 bases and J lost 6; bases outside the gene matches: 8. CDR1 is SNHLY, CDR2 FYNNEI, per germline. There are 13 residues in the CDR3. CDR3 bases: TGTGCCAGAGGAACTGGGACAGCCAATGAGCAGTTCTTC. Translation gives CARGTGTANEQFF.

The table lists this clonotype with a few counts. The chain has TRBV6-1 and TRBJ2-7; D is uncertain. V was cut by 4 bases and J by 2 bases, with 12 bases left in between. Germline CDR1 MNHNS, CDR2 SASEGT. CDR3 length: 14 amino acids. The CDR3 nucleotides are TGTGCCAGCAGTGCCGGGCCTAGTACCTACGAGCAGTACTTC. Encoded protein: CASSAGPSTYEQYF.

This clonotype has ten or more counts. V is TRBV6-1 and J is TRBJ2-3; 11 nucleotides line up with TRBD2. Germline CDR1 and CDR2: MNHNS and SASEGT. The CDR3 is 15 amino acids. V shed 6 bases and J 3 bases; nucleotides not matched to a gene: 5. CDR3 sequence (DNA): TGTGCCAGCAGAACTAGCGGGAGTAGGACAGATACGCAGTATTTT. Translated, it gives CASRTSGSRTDTQYF.